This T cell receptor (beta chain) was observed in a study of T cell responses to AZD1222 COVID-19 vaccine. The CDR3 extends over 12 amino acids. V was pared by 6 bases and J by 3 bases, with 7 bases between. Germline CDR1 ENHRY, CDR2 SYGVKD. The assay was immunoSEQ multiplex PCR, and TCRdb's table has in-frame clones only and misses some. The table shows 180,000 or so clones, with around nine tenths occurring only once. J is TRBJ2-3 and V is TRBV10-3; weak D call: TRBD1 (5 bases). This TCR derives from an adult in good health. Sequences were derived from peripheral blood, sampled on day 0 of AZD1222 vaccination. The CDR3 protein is CAISRQTDTQYF. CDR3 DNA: TGTGCCATCAGCCGACAGACAGATACGCAGTATTTT.